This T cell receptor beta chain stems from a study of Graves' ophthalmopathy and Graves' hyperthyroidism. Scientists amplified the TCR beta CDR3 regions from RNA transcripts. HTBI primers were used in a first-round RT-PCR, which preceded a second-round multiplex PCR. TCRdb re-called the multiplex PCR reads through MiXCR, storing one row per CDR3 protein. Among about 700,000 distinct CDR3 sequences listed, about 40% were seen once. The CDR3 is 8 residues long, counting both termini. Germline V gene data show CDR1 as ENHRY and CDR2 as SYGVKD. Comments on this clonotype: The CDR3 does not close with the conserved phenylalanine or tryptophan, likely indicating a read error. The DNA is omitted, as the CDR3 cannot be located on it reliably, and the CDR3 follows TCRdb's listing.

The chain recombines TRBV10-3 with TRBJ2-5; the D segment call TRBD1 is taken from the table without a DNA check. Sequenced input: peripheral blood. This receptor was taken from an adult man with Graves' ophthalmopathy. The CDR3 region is CASTGGYY.